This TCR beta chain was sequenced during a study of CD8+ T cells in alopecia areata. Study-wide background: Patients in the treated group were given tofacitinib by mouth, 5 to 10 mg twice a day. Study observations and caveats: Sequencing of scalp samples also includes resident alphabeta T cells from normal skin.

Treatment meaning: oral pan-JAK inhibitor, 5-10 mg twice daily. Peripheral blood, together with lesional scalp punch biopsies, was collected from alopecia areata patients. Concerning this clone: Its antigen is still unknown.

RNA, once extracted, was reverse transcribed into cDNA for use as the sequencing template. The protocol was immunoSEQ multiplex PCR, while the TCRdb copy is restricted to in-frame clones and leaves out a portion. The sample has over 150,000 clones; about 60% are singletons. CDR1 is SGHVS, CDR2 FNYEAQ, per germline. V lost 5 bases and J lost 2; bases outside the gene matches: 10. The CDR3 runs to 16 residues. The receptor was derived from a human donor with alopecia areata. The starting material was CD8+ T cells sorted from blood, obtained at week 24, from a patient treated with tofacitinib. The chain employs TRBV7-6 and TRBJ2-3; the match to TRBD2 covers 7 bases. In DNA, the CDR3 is TGTGCCAGCAGCCCAGAGACTAGCCGGATCACAGATACGCAGTATTTT. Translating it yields CASSPETSRITDTQYF.